These T cell receptor beta chains were read from a single sample in a study of control samples from healthy donors and cancer patients. Using immunoSEQ multiplex PCR, the repertoire was profiled, and TCRdb retains in-frame clones only, with some absent. The repertoire holds over 110,000 clones, with roughly 92% as singletons. Source material: blood. These receptor sequences come from a man in his thirties or forties in good health. Each CDR3 is given with its conserved first and last residue. The order of the fields is clone size, D gene, V gene, J gene, CDR3 protein, CDR3 DNA. A D gene is named only where the DNA matches it firmly. The size entry is marked missing in some rows and otherwise reads once, few, many or a size class.

clone_size: -
d_call: -
v_call: TRBV19
j_call: TRBJ2-6
cdr3_aa: CASSMWSGANVLTF
cdr3_nt: TGTGCCAGTAGTATGTGGTCTGGGGCCAACGTCCTGACTTTC

clone_size: -
d_call: -
v_call: TRBV7-2
j_call: TRBJ2-2
cdr3_aa: CASSATGPGELFF
cdr3_nt: TGTGCCAGCAGCGCCACAGGGCCCGGGGAGCTGTTTTTT

clone_size: -
d_call: -
v_call: TRBV28
j_call: TRBJ2-1
cdr3_aa: CASSSPALNEQFF
cdr3_nt: TGTGCCAGCAGTTCCCCCGCTCTCAATGAGCAGTTCTTC

clone_size: -
d_call: TRBD1
v_call: TRBV7-9
j_call: TRBJ1-1
cdr3_aa: CASRHDRAEAFF
cdr3_nt: TGTGCCAGCAGACACGACAGGGCTGAAGCTTTCTTT

clone_size: -
d_call: -
v_call: TRBV6-2/TRBV6-3
j_call: TRBJ1-5
cdr3_aa: CASSYYSQNQPQHF
cdr3_nt: TGTGCCAGCAGTTACTACAGCCAGAATCAGCCCCAGCATTTT

clone_size: once
d_call: TRBD1
v_call: TRBV28
j_call: TRBJ2-5
cdr3_aa: CASVDRGSQETQYF
cdr3_nt: TGTGCCAGTGTGGACAGGGGATCCCAAGAGACCCAGTACTTC

clone_size: -
d_call: -
v_call: TRBV29-1
j_call: TRBJ1-1
cdr3_aa: CSVDFQAPEAFF
cdr3_nt: TGCAGCGTTGATTTCCAGGCCCCTGAAGCTTTCTTT

clone_size: -
d_call: -
v_call: TRBV30
j_call: TRBJ1-3
cdr3_aa: CAWRVSSGNTIYF
cdr3_nt: TGTGCCTGGAGGGTCAGCTCTGGAAACACCATATATTTT

clone_size: -
d_call: TRBD2
v_call: TRBV27
j_call: TRBJ2-1
cdr3_aa: CASKKASGSSYNEQFF
cdr3_nt: TGTGCCAGCAAAAAAGCAAGCGGGAGCTCCTACAATGAGCAGTTCTTC

clone_size: -
d_call: -
v_call: TRBV19
j_call: TRBJ2-7
cdr3_aa: CASSPGGGGLYEQYF
cdr3_nt: TGTGCCAGTAGCCCTGGGGGTGGGGGGCTCTACGAGCAGTACTTC

clone_size: -
d_call: -
v_call: TRBV7-9
j_call: TRBJ1-1
cdr3_aa: CASSLTLVNTEAFF
cdr3_nt: TGTGCCAGCAGCTTAACTCTGGTGAACACTGAAGCTTTCTTT

clone_size: -
d_call: -
v_call: TRBV6-1
j_call: TRBJ2-1
cdr3_aa: CASSEAHAPYNEQFF
cdr3_nt: TGTGCCAGCAGTGAAGCGCACGCACCCTACAATGAGCAGTTCTTC

clone_size: -
d_call: TRBD2
v_call: TRBV4-2
j_call: TRBJ2-3
cdr3_aa: CASSQGLAGGPDTQYF
cdr3_nt: TGTGCCAGCAGCCAAGGACTAGCGGGAGGGCCAGATACGCAGTATTTT

clone_size: -
d_call: TRBD2
v_call: TRBV2
j_call: TRBJ2-7
cdr3_aa: CASSTGRVAYEQYF
cdr3_nt: TGTGCCAGCAGTACCGGGAGGGTAGCCTACGAGCAGTACTTC

clone_size: few
d_call: -
v_call: TRBV6-1
j_call: TRBJ2-7
cdr3_aa: CASSESPTPETMEYF
cdr3_nt: TGTGCCAGCAGTGAATCACCTACACCCGAAACGATGGAGTACTTC

clone_size: -
d_call: -
v_call: TRBV5-5
j_call: TRBJ1-1
cdr3_aa: CASSSAARFDQAFF
cdr3_nt: TGTGCCAGCAGCTCCGCCGCGAGGTTCGACCAAGCTTTCTTT

clone_size: -
d_call: -
v_call: TRBV15
j_call: TRBJ1-1
cdr3_aa: CATSRSRDLVGSEAFF
cdr3_nt: TGTGCCACCAGCAGATCGCGGGACTTGGTCGGGTCTGAAGCTTTCTTT

clone_size: -
d_call: TRBD2
v_call: TRBV5-1
j_call: TRBJ2-3
cdr3_aa: CASSLASSGFYTDTQYF
cdr3_nt: TGCGCCAGCAGCTTGGCTTCTAGCGGGTTTTATACAGATACGCAGTATTTT

clone_size: -
d_call: TRBD2
v_call: TRBV28
j_call: TRBJ2-7
cdr3_aa: CASSLYASGINEQYF
cdr3_nt: TGTGCCAGCAGTTTATACGCTAGCGGGATAAACGAGCAGTACTTC

clone_size: -
d_call: TRBD1
v_call: TRBV28
j_call: TRBJ1-3
cdr3_aa: CASSWGQGISNTIYF
cdr3_nt: TGTGCCAGCAGCTGGGGACAGGGAATTTCAAACACCATATATTTT